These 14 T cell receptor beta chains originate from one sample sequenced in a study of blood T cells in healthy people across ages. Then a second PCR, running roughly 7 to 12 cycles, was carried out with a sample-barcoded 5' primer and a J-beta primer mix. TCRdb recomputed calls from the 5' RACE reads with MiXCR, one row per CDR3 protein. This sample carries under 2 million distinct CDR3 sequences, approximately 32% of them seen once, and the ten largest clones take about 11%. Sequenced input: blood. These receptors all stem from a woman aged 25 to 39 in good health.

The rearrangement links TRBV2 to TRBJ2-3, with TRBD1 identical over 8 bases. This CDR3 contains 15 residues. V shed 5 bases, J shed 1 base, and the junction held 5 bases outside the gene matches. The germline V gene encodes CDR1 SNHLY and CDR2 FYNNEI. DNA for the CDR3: TGTGCCAGCAGTAACCCCAGGGGGCGCACAGATACGCAGTATTTT. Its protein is CASSNPRGRTDTQYF. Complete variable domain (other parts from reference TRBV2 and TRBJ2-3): EPEVTQTPSHQVTQMGQEVILRCVPISNHLYFYWYRQILGQKVEFLVSFYNNEISEKSEIFDDQFSVERPDGSNFTLKIRSTKLEDSAMYFCASSNPRGRTDTQYFGPGTRLTVL.

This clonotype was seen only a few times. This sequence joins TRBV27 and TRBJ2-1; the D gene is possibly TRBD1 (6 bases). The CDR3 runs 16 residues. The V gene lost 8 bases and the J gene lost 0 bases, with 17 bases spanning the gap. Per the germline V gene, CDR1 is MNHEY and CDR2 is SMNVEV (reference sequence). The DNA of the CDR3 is TGTGCCAGCGCTGCTGGGGGCGGAAGCTCCTACAATGAGCAGTTCTTC. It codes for CASAAGGGSSYNEQFF.

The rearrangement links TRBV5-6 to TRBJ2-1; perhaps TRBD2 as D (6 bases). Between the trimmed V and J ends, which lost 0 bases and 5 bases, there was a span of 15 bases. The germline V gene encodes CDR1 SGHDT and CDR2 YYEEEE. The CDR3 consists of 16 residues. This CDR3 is CASSLGGGALHNEQFF. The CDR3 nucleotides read TGTGCCAGCAGCTTGGGAGGCGGGGCCCTTCACAATGAGCAGTTCTTC.

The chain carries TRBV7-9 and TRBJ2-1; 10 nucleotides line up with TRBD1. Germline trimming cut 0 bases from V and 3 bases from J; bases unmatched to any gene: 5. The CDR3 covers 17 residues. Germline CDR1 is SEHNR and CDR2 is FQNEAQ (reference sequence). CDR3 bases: TGTGCCAGCAGCTTAGCACTGGGACAGGGGAACTACAATGAGCAGTTCTTC. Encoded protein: CASSLALGQGNYNEQFF.

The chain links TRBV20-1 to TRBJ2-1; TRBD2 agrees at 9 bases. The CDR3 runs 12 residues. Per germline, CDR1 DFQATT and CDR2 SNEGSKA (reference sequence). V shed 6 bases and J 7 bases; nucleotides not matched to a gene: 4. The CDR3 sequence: CSALRGGNEQFF. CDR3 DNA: TGCAGTGCATTGCGGGGGGGAAATGAGCAGTTCTTC.

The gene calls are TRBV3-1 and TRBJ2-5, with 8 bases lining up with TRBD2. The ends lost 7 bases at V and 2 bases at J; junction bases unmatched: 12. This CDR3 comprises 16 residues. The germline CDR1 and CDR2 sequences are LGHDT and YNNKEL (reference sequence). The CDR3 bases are TGTGCCAGCACTCCTAAAGCGGGGGCGACGCAAGAGACCCAGTACTTC. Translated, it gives CASTPKAGATQETQYF.

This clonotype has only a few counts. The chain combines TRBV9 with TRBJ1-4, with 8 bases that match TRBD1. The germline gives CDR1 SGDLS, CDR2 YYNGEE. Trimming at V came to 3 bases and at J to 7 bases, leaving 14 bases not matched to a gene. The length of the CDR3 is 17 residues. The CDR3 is CASSDGQGERLGEKLFF. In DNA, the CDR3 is TGTGCCAGCAGCGACGGACAGGGAGAACGCTTGGGTGAAAAACTGTTTTTT.

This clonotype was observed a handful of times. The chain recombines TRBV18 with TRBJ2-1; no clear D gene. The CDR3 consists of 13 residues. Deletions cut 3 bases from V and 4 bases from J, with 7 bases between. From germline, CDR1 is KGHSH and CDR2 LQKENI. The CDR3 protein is CASSPSMYNEQFF. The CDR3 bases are TGTGCCAGCTCACCTTCAATGTACAATGAGCAGTTCTTC.

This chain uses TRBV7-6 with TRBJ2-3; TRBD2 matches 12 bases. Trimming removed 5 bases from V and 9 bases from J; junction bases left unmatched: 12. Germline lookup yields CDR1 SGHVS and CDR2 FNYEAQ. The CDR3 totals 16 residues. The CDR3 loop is CASSLGELAGGDTQYF. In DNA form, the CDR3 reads TGTGCCAGCAGCCTAGGGGAACTAGCGGGGGGAGACACGCAGTATTTT.

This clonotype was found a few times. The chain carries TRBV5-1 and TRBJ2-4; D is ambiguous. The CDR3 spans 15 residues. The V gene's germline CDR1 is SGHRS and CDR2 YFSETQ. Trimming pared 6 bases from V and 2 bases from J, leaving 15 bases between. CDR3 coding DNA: TGCGCCAGCACGCCTCGTCGTAGCTCCAAAAACATTCAGTACTTC. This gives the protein CASTPRRSSKNIQYF.

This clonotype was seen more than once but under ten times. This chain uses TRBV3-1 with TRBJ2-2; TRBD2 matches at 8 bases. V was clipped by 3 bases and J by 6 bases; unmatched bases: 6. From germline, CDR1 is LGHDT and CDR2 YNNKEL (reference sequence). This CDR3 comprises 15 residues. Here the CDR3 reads CASSQTSGSAGELFF. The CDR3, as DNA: TGTGCCAGCAGCCAGACCAGCGGGAGCGCCGGGGAGCTGTTTTTT.

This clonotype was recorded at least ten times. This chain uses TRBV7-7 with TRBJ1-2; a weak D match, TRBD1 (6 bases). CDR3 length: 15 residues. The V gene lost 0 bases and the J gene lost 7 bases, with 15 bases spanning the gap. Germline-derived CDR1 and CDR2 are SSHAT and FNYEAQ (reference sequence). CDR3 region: CASSLAPGVFGGYTF. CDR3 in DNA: TGTGCCAGCAGCTTAGCGCCAGGGGTGTTCGGTGGCTACACCTTC. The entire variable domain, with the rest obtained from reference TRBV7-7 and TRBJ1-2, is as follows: GAGVSQSPRYKVTKRGQDVTLRCDPISSHATLYWYQQALGQGPEFLTYFNYEAQPDKSGLPSDRFSAERPEGSISTLTIQRTEQRDSAMYRCASSLAPGVFGGYTFGSGTRLTVV.

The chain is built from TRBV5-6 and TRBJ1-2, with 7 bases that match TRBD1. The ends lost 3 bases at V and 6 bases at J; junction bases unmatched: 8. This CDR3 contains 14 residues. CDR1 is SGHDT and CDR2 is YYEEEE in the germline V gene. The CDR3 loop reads CASSSGRGGHGYTF. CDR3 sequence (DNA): TGTGCCAGCAGCTCGGGTAGAGGGGGCCATGGCTACACCTTC.

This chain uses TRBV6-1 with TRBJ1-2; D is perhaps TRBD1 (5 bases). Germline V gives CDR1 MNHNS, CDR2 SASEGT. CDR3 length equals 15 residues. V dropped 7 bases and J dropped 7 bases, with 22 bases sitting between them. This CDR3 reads CASKPNGALGIGYTF. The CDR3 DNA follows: TGTGCCAGCAAACCGAACGGGGCTCTGGGCATTGGCTACACCTTC.